Sequencing of this TCR beta chain was carried out in a study of T cell changes during pregnancy in multiple sclerosis. Here immunoSEQ multiplex PCR was the method, and the copy in TCRdb shows in-frame clones only, minus some. The sample shows tens of thousands of clones, roughly nine tenths of them seen only once. Trimming removed 3 bases at V and 2 bases at J, with 24 bases between. Germline-derived CDR1 and CDR2 are LNHDA and SQIVND (reference sequence). The CDR3 is 19 residues long. The material sequenced was peripheral blood, taken in the first trimester of pregnancy. V and J are TRBV19 and TRBJ2-3, with D possibly matching TRBD1 (5 bases). This TCR derives from a female donor with multiple sclerosis, enrolled in a pregnancy study. The CDR3 sequence is CASSMIIGSEQDITDTQYF. The DNA for the CDR3 is TGTGCCAGTAGTATGATTATTGGGTCGGAACAGGACATCACAGATACGCAGTATTTT.